These T cell receptor beta chains were read from a single sample in a study of cytotoxic CD8 clonotypes in ibrutinib-treated CLL. Generated by immunoSEQ multiplex PCR, the TCRdb table keeps only in-frame clones and is missing some. The sample holds about 330,000 clones; about 64% are singletons and the top ten take around 6.3%. Sequenced here: PBMCs, sampled after 36 months of ibrutinib treatment. These receptors came from a human donor with chronic lymphocytic leukemia. Both conserved end residues are part of each CDR3. The D gene is left open where the match is weak. Rows may omit the clone size; those that give it use once, few, many or a size class.

d_gene	abundance	v_gene	j_gene	CDR3nt	CDR3aa
NA	few	TRBV9	TRBJ1-2	TGTGCCAGCAGCGATGAAGGGATCCGTAACTATGGCTACACCTTC	CASSDEGIRNYGYTF
NA	NA	TRBV5-1	TRBJ2-3	TGCGCCAGCAGCTTGCGGCAGGGTGGAGACACAGATACGCAGTATTTT	CASSLRQGGDTDTQYF
TRBD2	few	TRBV28	TRBJ2-5	TGTGCCAGCAGTTCCCCTCCAGCGGGAGGAGAGACCCAGTACTTC	CASSSPPAGGETQYF
TRBD1	NA	TRBV5-1	TRBJ2-5	TGCGCCAGCCGGGACAGGGGGCCGGAGACCCAGTACTTC	CASRDRGPETQYF
NA	NA	TRBV29-1	TRBJ2-7	TGCAGCGTTGCCGGTGAAACAGGGAGTCGATACTACGAGCAGTACTTC	CSVAGETGSRYYEQYF
NA	NA	TRBV11-3	TRBJ2-1	TGTGCCAGCAGTCCGGGTGGGAAGCAGGGGCATGAGCAGTTCTTC	CASSPGGKQGHEQFF
TRBD1	NA	TRBV6-5	TRBJ2-1	TGTGCCAGCAGCAGGACAGGGGTTTTTGAGCAGTTCTTC	CASSRTGVFEQFF
NA	NA	TRBV6-6	TRBJ2-1	TGTGCCAGCAGTTACTCGATTGAGCGGAGTTACAATGAGCAGTTCTTC	CASSYSIERSYNEQFF
TRBD1	NA	TRBV7-6	TRBJ2-7	TGTGCCAGCAGCCCGGGACAGGGGAGCTCCTACGAGCAGTACTTC	CASSPGQGSSYEQYF
NA	NA	TRBV11-2	TRBJ1-4	TGTGCCAGCAGCGGACTTGGGGTGAATGAAAAACTGTTTTTT	CASSGLGVNEKLFF
NA	NA	TRBV7-6	TRBJ2-5	TGTGCCAGCAGCTTAGCGCTCAGGGTGGGCCAAGAGACCCAGTACTTC	CASSLALRVGQETQYF
NA	NA	TRBV9	TRBJ2-3	TGTGCCAGCAGCGTCTATGGAGGCGTGCAGTATTTT	CASSVYGGVQYF
TRBD1	NA	TRBV11-2	TRBJ1-6	TGTGCCAGCAGCTTAGGGCGGTGGGACAGCTACCCACCCCTCCACTTT	CASSLGRWDSYPPLHF
NA	NA	TRBV27	TRBJ2-7	TGTGCCGGCAGAGGTTTACCTCGGTACGAGCAGTACTTC	CAGRGLPRYEQYF
NA	NA	TRBV19	TRBJ2-7	TGTGCCAGTAGTACAGGGGCCCCCGGAGAGCAGTACTTC	CASSTGAPGEQYF
TRBD1	NA	TRBV7-2	TRBJ2-7	TGTGCCAGCAGCTTTAGTTTGGGACAGCACTCCTACGAGCAGTACTTC	CASSFSLGQHSYEQYF
NA	NA	TRBV6-5	TRBJ1-6	TGTGCCAGCAGCAGGCAGCCGAATTCACCCCTCCACTTT	CASSRQPNSPLHF
TRBD1	few	TRBV28	TRBJ1-6	TGTGCCAGCAGTCCGACAGGGTCGGGATATTCACCCCTCCACTTT	CASSPTGSGYSPLHF
NA	NA	TRBV18	TRBJ2-1	TGTGCCAGCTCACTCGACAGAGCCCTCTCGGAGCAGTTCTTC	CASSLDRALSEQFF
NA	few	TRBV5-6	TRBJ2-1	TGTGCCAGCAGCTCCGTAGGAGGGCTTGAGCAGTTCTTC	CASSSVGGLEQFF
NA	NA	TRBV6-4	TRBJ1-2	TGTGCCAGCAGTGACTCGTGGCCGCACGCCAGGGGCCATGGCTACACCTTC	CASSDSWPHARGHGYTF
TRBD2	NA	TRBV29-1	TRBJ2-1	TGCAGCGTTCTACTAGCGGGGTGGGACAATGAGCAGTTCTTC	CSVLLAGWDNEQFF
NA	few	TRBV10-3	TRBJ2-7	TGTGCCATCAGTGAGGGGACAACCTCCTACGAGCAGTACTTC	CAISEGTTSYEQYF
NA	few	TRBV10-1	TRBJ1-1	TGCGCCACCAAACCAGGGTTACCCCGCTACATGAACACTGAAGCTTTCTTT	CATKPGLPRYMNTEAFF
TRBD1	few	TRBV15	TRBJ1-5	TGTGCCACCGACAGGGGGGTAGGTCAGCCCCAGCATTTT	CATDRGVGQPQHF
TRBD1	few	TRBV5-4	TRBJ2-2	TGTGCCAGCAGCCCCCGGACAGGGGGCACCGGGGAGCTGTTTTTT	CASSPRTGGTGELFF
TRBD1	NA	TRBV29-1	TRBJ2-3	TGCAGCGTTGCTCTTTTGGGACAGGGGTCCACAGATACGCAGTATTTT	CSVALLGQGSTDTQYF
NA	NA	TRBV6-6	TRBJ1-5	TGTGCCAGCAGTTATTCGGACGAGGAGCCCCAGCATTTT	CASSYSDEEPQHF
TRBD1	few	TRBV29-1	TRBJ1-4	TGCAGCGCGAGCGGGACAGGGGCCGGGGGACTGTTTTTT	CSASGTGAGGLFF
TRBD1	NA	TRBV13	TRBJ2-7	TGTGCCAGCAGTCCTACAGGGGGACACGAGCAGTACTTC	CASSPTGGHEQYF
NA	NA	TRBV6-6	TRBJ1-5	TGTGCCAGCAGTCACACAGGGTTGCCTCATCAGCCCCAGCATTTT	CASSHTGLPHQPQHF
NA	NA	TRBV5-1	TRBJ1-2	TGCGCCAGCAGCTTGTTTATCACGGGTGGCTACACCTTC	CASSLFITGGYTF
NA	NA	TRBV7-6	TRBJ2-1	TGTGCCAGCAGCTTAGCAGACAATGAGCAGTTCTTC	CASSLADNEQFF
NA	NA	TRBV7-2	TRBJ1-1	TGTGCCAGCAGCTTAGTCCTCGTGAACACTGAAGCTTTCTTT	CASSLVLVNTEAFF
TRBD1	NA	TRBV7-8	TRBJ1-1	TGTGCCAGCAGCCCAAGGGACAGGGGCACTGAAGCTTTCTTT	CASSPRDRGTEAFF
TRBD2	once	TRBV7-3	TRBJ2-2	TGTGCCAGCAGCGAAAGCGGGAGTTACACCGGGGAGCTGTTTTTT	CASSESGSYTGELFF
TRBD2	NA	TRBV29-1	TRBJ2-3	TGCAGCGTTGGAACTAGCGGAGTCACAGATACGCAGTATTTT	CSVGTSGVTDTQYF
TRBD1	NA	TRBV28	TRBJ2-7	TGTGCCAGCAGCACCACAGGGGCATACGAGCAGTACTTC	CASSTTGAYEQYF
NA	once	TRBV10-3	TRBJ2-7	TGTGCCATCAGTGAGCCGGTCTCCTACGAGCAGTACTTC	CAISEPVSYEQYF
TRBD1	NA	TRBV6-6	TRBJ1-2	TGTGCCAGCAGTCAGGCCGGGACAGGCCACAACTATGGCTACACCTTC	CASSQAGTGHNYGYTF
NA	NA	TRBV14	TRBJ2-1	TGTGCCAGCAGCCAAGATAGCGCGGGGCTCTACAATGAGCAGTTCTTC	CASSQDSAGLYNEQFF
NA	NA	TRBV6-5	TRBJ2-2	TGTGCCAGCAGACCAGGGAGTCGAACCGGGGAGCTGTTTTTT	CASRPGSRTGELFF
TRBD2	NA	TRBV10-1	TRBJ2-7	TGCGCCAGCATCCCTCGACTAGCGGGGGGATCCTCCTACGAGCAGTACTTC	CASIPRLAGGSSYEQYF
TRBD1	NA	TRBV6-5	TRBJ1-2	TGTGCCAGCAGAACCCGGACAGGACCGAACTATGGCTACACCTTC	CASRTRTGPNYGYTF
TRBD2	NA	TRBV7-2	TRBJ2-1	TGTGCCAGCAGCCGCACGCGGGAGGTCAGGAATGAGCAGTTCTTC	CASSRTREVRNEQFF
TRBD2	NA	TRBV15	TRBJ2-5	TGTGCCACCAGCAGAGATCTGGGACTAGCGGGGGGCCAAGAGACCCAGTACTTC	CATSRDLGLAGGQETQYF
TRBD1	NA	TRBV29-1	TRBJ2-2	TGCAGCGCCCTAAGGACGGACAGGACCGGGGAGCTGTTTTTT	CSALRTDRTGELFF
NA	NA	TRBV10-1	TRBJ2-1	TGCGCCAGCAGTGAGAGGAGGGAGCGCAAGAATGAGCAGTTCTTC	CASSERRERKNEQFF
NA	NA	TRBV27	TRBJ1-5	TGTGCCAAGCCAAAAGATAGCAATCAGCCCCAGCATTTT	CAKPKDSNQPQHF
NA	NA	TRBV7-2	TRBJ1-6	TGTGCCAGCAGCTTAGTAGGGAATTCACCCCTCCACTTT	CASSLVGNSPLHF
NA	NA	TRBV10-1	TRBJ1-6	TGCGCCAGCTTTTCTTTTGGTGGGCGGTTGGGTTCACCCCTCCACTTT	CASFSFGGRLGSPLHF
TRBD2	NA	TRBV10-1	TRBJ2-3	TGCGCCAGCAGTGGGGGACTAGCGGGAGGTTCCTTAGGGCGCACAGATACGCAGTATTTT	CASSGGLAGGSLGRTDTQYF
TRBD2	NA	TRBV7-6	TRBJ2-3	TGTGCCAGCAGCTTATCTAGACTAGCGGGGGGGACTACAGATACGCAGTATTTT	CASSLSRLAGGTTDTQYF
NA	NA	TRBV6-4	TRBJ1-1	TGTGCCAGCAGTGAATACGGGGGCACTGAAGCTTTCTTT	CASSEYGGTEAFF
NA	NA	TRBV29-1	TRBJ2-7	TGCAGCCCCTGGGCCAGGGAGATTAGCGACTTC	CSPWAREISDF